This T cell receptor beta chain originates from a study of blood T cells in healthy people across ages. Overall study context: Template switching retrieved approximately one barcoded beta molecule for each two T cells. Study-wide results and limits: Expanded clonotype shifts may have been confounded, as the donors had an unknown CMV status.

This CDR3 has 13 amino acids. The germline CDR1 and CDR2 sequences are DFQATT and SNEGSKA (reference sequence). V gave up 2 bases and J gave up 5 bases, with 12 bases separating them. Note on this clonotype: As yet, its antigen is unknown.

Sample-barcoded 5' priming and a J-beta primer mix drove a second PCR of roughly 6 to 12 cycles. Each cDNA molecule carried a tag from a template-switch adaptor that contained 12 random nucleotides. MiXCR was run by TCRdb on the 5' RACE reads, yielding one entry per CDR3 protein. Of 550,000 to 750,000 distinct CDR3 sequences listed, roughly 21% were seen once; the top ten hold roughly 3.9%. Investigators took roughly 10 milliliters of peripheral blood from every donor. This receptor was taken from a man between 65 and 85 years old in good health. The chain combines TRBV20-1 with TRBJ2-5; weak D call: TRBD1 (6 bases). Sequencing was done on a sample of blood. The CDR3 region has the DNA TGCAGTGCTAGAAATACAGGGCGGGAGACCCAGTACTTC. As protein: CSARNTGRETQYF.